This T cell receptor (beta chain) derives from a study of T cell repertoires in cytomegalovirus infection. This CDR3 contains 13 residues. V dropped 6 bases and J dropped 2 bases, with 11 bases sitting between them. Germline CDR1 reads SGHNT; CDR2 reads YYREEE (reference sequence). TCRdb reprocessed the reads with MiXCR, giving one entry per CDR3 protein. The sample yields 750,000 to 950,000 distinct CDR3 sequences, about 29% seen once. In its sample, this clonotype was seen many times. No antigen is known for it. This chain links TRBV5-4 with TRBJ2-5, with unresolved D. The sample in question was cultured CD8+ T cells from PBMCs, obtained from culture after CMV antigen stimulation. This receptor was taken from a human donor in good health (CMV status not recorded). Some clones in this sample may be carry-over from other donors' samples. The CDR3 DNA is TGTGCCAGCACCATGACCGGGCAAGAGACCCAGTACTTC. It encodes CASTMTGQETQYF. The variable domain in full, with the rest retrieved from reference TRBV5-4 and TRBJ2-5, is ETGVTQSPTHLIKTRGQQVTLRCSSQSGHNTVSWYQQALGQGPQFIFQYYREEENGRGNFPPRFSGLQFPNYSSELNVNALELDDSALYLCASTMTGQETQYFGPGTRLLVL.